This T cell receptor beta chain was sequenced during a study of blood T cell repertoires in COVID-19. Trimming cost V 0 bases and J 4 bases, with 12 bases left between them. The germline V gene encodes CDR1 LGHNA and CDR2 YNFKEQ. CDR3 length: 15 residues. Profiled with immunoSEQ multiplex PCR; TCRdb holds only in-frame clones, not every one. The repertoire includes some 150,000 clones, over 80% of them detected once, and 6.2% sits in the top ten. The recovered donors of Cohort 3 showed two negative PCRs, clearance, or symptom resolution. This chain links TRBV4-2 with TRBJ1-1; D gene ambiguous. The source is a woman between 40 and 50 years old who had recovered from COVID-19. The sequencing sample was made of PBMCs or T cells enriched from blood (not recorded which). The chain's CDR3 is CASSQEGRGGTEAFF. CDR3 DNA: TGTGCCAGCAGCCAAGAAGGGCGGGGAGGCACTGAAGCTTTCTTT.